This TCR beta chain stems from a study of a mutant IDH1 vaccine in newly diagnosed glioma. Turning to the study itself: The initiation of vaccination occurred 4-6 weeks after radiotherapy alone, or with temozolomide cycles. Patients were pretreated with radiotherapy, temozolomide, or both, mostly both.

Generated by immunoSEQ multiplex PCR, the TCRdb table keeps only in-frame clones and is missing some. The data show 50,000 to 60,000 clones, around 80% seen once. In the case of this clone: Its specificity is not known.

Specified time point: week 23, last vaccination. Mutant IDH1 20-mer peptide, at 300 ug, made up each vaccine dose, with topical imiquimod. The CDR3 loop spans 16 amino acids. This specimen consisted of PBMCs, obtained from a glioma patient whose treatment included an IDH1 peptide vaccine. The chain is built from TRBV7-5 and TRBJ1-5. TRBV7-5 is designated a pseudogene. The clonotype comes from a man aged 35 to 55 with glioma. Here the CDR3 reads CARSLQPAYSNQPQHF. For the CDR3, the DNA is TGTGCCAGAAGCTTACAGCCTGCTTATAGCAATCAGCCCCAGCATTTT.